What follows describes a single T cell receptor (beta chain). Its antigen is as yet unknown. This entry is derived from a study of response to subunit inactivated influenza vaccine. General study points: Authors suggested few new T cells are recruited by each seasonal influenza vaccination.

TCRdb reanalysed the RT-PCR reads using MiXCR and keeps one entry per CDR3 protein. The data hold approximately 530,000 distinct CDR3 sequences, with approximately 7.1% observed a single time. The CDR3 extends over 18 amino acids. Germline V CDR1 and CDR2: SGDLS, YYNGEE. V lost 0 bases and J lost 3, with 20 bases in between. Sequenced here: PBMCs from blood, sampled approximately 25 months after vaccination. This chain uses TRBV9 with TRBJ2-3; D is tentatively TRBD1 or TRBD2 (5 bases each). This TCR came from a man between 50 and 69 years old who received an inactivated influenza vaccine. CDR3: CASSVASVVRGLTDTQYF. The DNA for the CDR3 is TGTGCCAGCAGCGTAGCTTCGGTGGTGAGGGGTTTGACAGATACGCAGTATTTT. Full variable domain (remainder filled in from reference TRBV9 and TRBJ2-3): DSGVTQTPKHLITATGQRVTLRCSPRSGDLSVYWYQQSLDQGLQFLIQYYNGEERAKGNILERFSAQQFPDLHSELNLSSLELGDSALYFCASSVASVVRGLTDTQYFGPGTRLTVL.